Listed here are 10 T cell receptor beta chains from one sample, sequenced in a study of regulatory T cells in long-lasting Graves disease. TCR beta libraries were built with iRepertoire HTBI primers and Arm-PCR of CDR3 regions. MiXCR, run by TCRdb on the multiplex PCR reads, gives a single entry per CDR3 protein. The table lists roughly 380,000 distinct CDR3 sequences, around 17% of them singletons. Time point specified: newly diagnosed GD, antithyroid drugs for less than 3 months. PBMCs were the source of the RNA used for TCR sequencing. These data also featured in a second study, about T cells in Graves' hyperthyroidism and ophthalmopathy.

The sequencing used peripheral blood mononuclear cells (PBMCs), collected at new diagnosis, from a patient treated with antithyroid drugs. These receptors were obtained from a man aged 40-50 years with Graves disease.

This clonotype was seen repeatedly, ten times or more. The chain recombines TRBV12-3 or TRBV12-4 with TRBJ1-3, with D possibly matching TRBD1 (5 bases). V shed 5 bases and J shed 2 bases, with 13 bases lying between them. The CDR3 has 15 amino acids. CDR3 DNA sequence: TGTGCCAGCAGTACAAGAAGGGGTCCTGGAAACACCATATATTTT. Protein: CASSTRRGPGNTIYF.

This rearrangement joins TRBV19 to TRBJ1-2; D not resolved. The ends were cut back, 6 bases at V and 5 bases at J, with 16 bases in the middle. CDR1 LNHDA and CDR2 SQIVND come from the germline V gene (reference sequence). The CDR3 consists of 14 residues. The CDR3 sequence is CASSPAQPLYGYTF. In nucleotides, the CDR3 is TGTGCCAGTAGCCCCGCGCAGCCGCTATATGGCTACACCTTC.

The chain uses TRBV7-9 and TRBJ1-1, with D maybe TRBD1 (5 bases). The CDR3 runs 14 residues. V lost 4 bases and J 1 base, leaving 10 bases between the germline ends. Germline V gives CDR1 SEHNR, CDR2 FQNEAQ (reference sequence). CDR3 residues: CASSSRAGNTEAFF. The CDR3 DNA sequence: TGTGCCAGCAGCTCCAGGGCGGGGAACACTGAAGCTTTCTTT.

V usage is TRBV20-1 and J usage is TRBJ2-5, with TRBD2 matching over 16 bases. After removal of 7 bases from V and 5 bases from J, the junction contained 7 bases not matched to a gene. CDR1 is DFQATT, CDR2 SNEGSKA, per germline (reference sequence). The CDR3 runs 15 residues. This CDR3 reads CSVRGLAGGEETQYF. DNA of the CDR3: TGCAGTGTTCGGGGACTAGCGGGGGGGGAGGAGACCCAGTACTTC.

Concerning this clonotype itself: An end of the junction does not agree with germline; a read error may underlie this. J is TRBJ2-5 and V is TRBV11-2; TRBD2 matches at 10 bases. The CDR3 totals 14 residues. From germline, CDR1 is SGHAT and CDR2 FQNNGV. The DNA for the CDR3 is TGTGCCAGCAGCCACCCTAGCGGGGGTGAGACCCGGTACTTC. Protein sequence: CASSHPSGGETRYF.

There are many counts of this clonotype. The CDR3 loop reads CASSPTLAGGEETQYF. The CDR3 DNA reads as TGTGCCAGCAGTCCAACTCTAGCGGGGGGGGAAGAGACCCAGTACTTC. The V and J genes are TRBV28 and TRBJ2-5; TRBD2 agrees at 12 bases. CDR3 length equals 16 residues. V lost 5 bases, J lost 3 bases, and 7 bases stayed unmatched. Germline lookup yields CDR1 MDHEN and CDR2 SYDVKM.

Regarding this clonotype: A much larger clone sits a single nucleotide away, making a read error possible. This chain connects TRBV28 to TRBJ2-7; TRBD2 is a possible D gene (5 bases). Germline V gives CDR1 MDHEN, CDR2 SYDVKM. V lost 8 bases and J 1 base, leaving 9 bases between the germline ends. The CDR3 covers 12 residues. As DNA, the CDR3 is TGTGCCAGCTTAGCGAGTTCCTACGAGCAGTACTTC. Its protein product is CASLASSYEQYF.

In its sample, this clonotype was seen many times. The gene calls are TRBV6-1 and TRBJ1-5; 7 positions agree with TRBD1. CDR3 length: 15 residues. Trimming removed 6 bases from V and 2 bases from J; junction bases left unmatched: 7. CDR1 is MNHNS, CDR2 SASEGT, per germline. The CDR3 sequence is CASRRGQPGNQPQHF. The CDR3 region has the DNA TGTGCCAGCAGAAGGGGACAGCCAGGCAATCAGCCCCAGCATTTT.

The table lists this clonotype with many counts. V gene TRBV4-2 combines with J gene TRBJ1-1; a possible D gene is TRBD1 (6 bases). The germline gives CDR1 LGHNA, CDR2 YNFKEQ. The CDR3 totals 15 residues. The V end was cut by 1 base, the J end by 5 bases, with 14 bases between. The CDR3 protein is CASSQAVPGETEAFF. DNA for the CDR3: TGTGCCAGCAGCCAAGCCGTCCCAGGGGAAACTGAAGCTTTCTTT.

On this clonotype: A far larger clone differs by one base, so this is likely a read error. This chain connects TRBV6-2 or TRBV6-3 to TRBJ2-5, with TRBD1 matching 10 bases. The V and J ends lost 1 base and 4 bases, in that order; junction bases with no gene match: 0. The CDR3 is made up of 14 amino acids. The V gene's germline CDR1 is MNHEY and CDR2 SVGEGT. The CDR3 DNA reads TGTGCCAGCAGTTACTGGGACAGGGGAGAGACCCAGTACTTC. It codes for CASSYWDRGETQYF.